Shown below are 21 T cell receptor beta chains from a single sample sequenced in a study of tumor-infiltrating lymphocytes in primary liver carcinoma. A constant-region primer served to make TCR beta cDNA from roughly 500 ng total RNA. Nested multiplex PCR, run for three rounds with slightly modified ARM-PCR, yielded TCR beta libraries. TRBV1-TRBV30 forward primers and a C-beta reverse primer were used in the first two PCR rounds, which each ran for ten to eleven cycles. TCRdb re-analysed the multiplex PCR reads in MiXCR, keeping a single row per CDR3 protein. The sample records about 310,000 distinct CDR3 sequences, approximately 58% being singletons. In addition to blood RNA drawn from unsorted whole blood, germline DNA was extracted. Input material: peripheral blood. All receptors come from a woman aged 25 to 39 with primary liver carcinoma and hepatitis B virus infection.

On this clonotype itself: Germline is not matched at one junction end, which may reflect a read error. The genes are TRBV6-5 and TRBJ2-7, with TRBD2 identical over 8 bases. Germline CDR1 and CDR2: MNHEY and SVGAGI. The CDR3 is 15 residues long. The CDR3 spells CASSCKGRGGDEQYF. CDR3 DNA sequence: TGTGCCAGTAGTTGCAAAGGTCGGGGGGGGGACGAGCAGTACTTC.

Notes on this clonotype: At one end, the junction sequence differs from germline, possibly due to a read error. This sequence joins TRBV12-3 or TRBV12-4 and TRBJ2-5; 7 bases align to TRBD2. The CDR3 extends over 18 amino acids. The CDR3 region is CASSLARHFGGGGEIQYF. CDR3 DNA: TGTGCCAGCAGTTTAGCGCGGCACTTCGGCGGGGGAGGGGAGATCCAGTACTTC.

This clonotype was found a few times. The junction departs from germline at one end; a sequencing error may be responsible. The gene calls are TRBV7-8 and TRBJ1-6; TRBD1 might be the D (5 bases). This CDR3 is built from 14 residues. The germline gives CDR1 SGHVS, CDR2 FQNEAQ. The CDR3 coding sequence is TGTGCCAGCAGCTTAGCAGGGGTGGGTTCACCCCTCCGCTTT. This gives the protein CASSLAGVGSPLRF.

The chain is built from TRBV12-3 or TRBV12-4 and TRBJ2-5, with no clear D. The CDR3 sequence is 12 residues long. Trimming shortened V by 6 bases and J by 2 bases, and 7 bases separated the two germline ends. This chain's CDR3 is CASRPAQETQYF. Here the CDR3 DNA reads TGTGCCAGCAGGCCCGCGCAAGAGACCCAGTACTTC.

On this clonotype itself: A much larger clone differs by one base, so this may be a read error. The genes are TRBV4-2 and TRBJ2-7; D is ambiguous. Per the germline V gene, CDR1 is LGHNA and CDR2 is YNFKEQ. The CDR3 is 11 residues long. The CDR3 sequence: CVSSQHHEQYF. The CDR3 DNA sequence: TGTGTCAGCAGCCAACACCACGAGCAGTACTTC.

This clonotype was picked up many times. The chain employs TRBV4-1 and TRBJ2-1; the match to TRBD2 covers 7 bases. Trimming cost V 3 bases and J 4 bases; bases outside gene matches: 9. The germline gives CDR1 MGHRA, CDR2 YSYEKL. The CDR3 spans 16 residues. CDR3 residues: CASSHPGTTVYNEQFF. DNA of the CDR3: TGCGCCAGCAGCCACCCGGGGACTACAGTTTACAATGAGCAGTTCTTC.

This clonotype was recorded a few times. This CDR3 is CASTRSRGAKNIQYF. CDR3 sequence (DNA): TGTGCCAGCACCCGAAGCCGGGGGGCCAAAAACATTCAGTACTTC. This chain uses TRBV13 with TRBJ2-4; a possible D gene is TRBD2 (6 bases). With 7 bases removed from V and 1 base from J, the gap between germline ends came to 14 bases. CDR3 length: 15 residues. The germline V gene has CDR1 PRHDT and CDR2 FYEKMQ (reference sequence).

As regards this clonotype: Just one base apart from a much larger clone, this may be a read error. J is TRBJ2-3 and V is TRBV6-5; the D gene is possibly TRBD1 (7 bases). The CDR3 is made up of 15 amino acids. CDR1 MNHEY and CDR2 SVGAGI come from the germline V gene. The chain's CDR3 is CASSDREVSTNTQYF. The CDR3 coding sequence is TGTGCCAGCAGTGACAGGGAGGTTAGCACAAATACGCAGTATTTT.

Turning to this clonotype: The germline gene is not matched at one end of the junction; a read error may be the cause. The chain employs TRBV6-5 and TRBJ2-5, with TRBD1 identical over 7 bases. The CDR3 is made up of 12 amino acids. Germline-derived CDR1 and CDR2 are MNHEY and SVGAGI. CDR3 sequence reads: CASSTGVETLYF. Written as DNA, the CDR3 is TGTGCCAGCTCTACAGGGGTGGAGACCCTGTACTTC.

The chain is built from TRBV28 and TRBJ2-7, with TRBD1 matching over 12 bases. There are 13 residues in the CDR3. The germline V gene encodes CDR1 MDHEN and CDR2 SYDVKM. J lost 12 bases, V lost 2 bases, and 5 bases had no gene match. The CDR3 region is CASSLGPGQGAYF. The CDR3 DNA is TGTGCCAGCAGTTTAGGCCCGGGACAGGGGGCGTACTTC.

The chain joins TRBV4-1 to TRBJ2-1; D perhaps matches TRBD1 (6 bases). CDR3 length equals 17 residues. CDR1 MGHRA and CDR2 YSYEKL come from the germline V gene. V dropped 2 bases and J dropped 4 bases, with 18 bases sitting between them. The chain's CDR3 is CASSQKSGDNLYNEQFF. The CDR3 region has the DNA TGCGCCAGCAGCCAAAAAAGTGGGGACAACTTATACAATGAGCAGTTCTTC.

As regards this clonotype: This may be a read error: a much more frequent sequence differs by one nucleotide. The chain is built from TRBV4-1 and TRBJ1-2; possibly TRBD1 for D (5 bases). The CDR3 covers 16 residues. CDR1 is MGHRA and CDR2 is YSYEKL in the germline V gene. V was shortened by 8 bases and J by 2 bases, with 21 bases between the two germline ends. In nucleotides, the CDR3 is TGCGCCAGCTGCCCCAGCTTCGACCGGGACAACTATGGCTACACCTTC. Amino acid sequence: CASCPSFDRDNYGYTF.

Worth noting for this clonotype: A much larger clone lies a single base off, so this may be a read error. CDR3 loop: CASSQEGLQWDINTEAFF. CDR3 coding DNA: TGCGCCAGCAGCCAAGAAGGCTTGCAATGGGACATAAACACTGAAGCTTTCTTT. The rearrangement links TRBV4-1 to TRBJ1-1, with D possibly matching TRBD1 (6 bases). Per the germline V gene, CDR1 is MGHRA and CDR2 is YSYEKL. This CDR3 contains 18 residues. Between the trimmed V and J ends, which lost 0 bases and 2 bases, there was a span of 19 bases.

A word on this clonotype: A read error may produce the germline difference seen at one junction end. The rearrangement uses TRBV11-1 and TRBJ2-2; unclear D gene. Germline V gene lookup returns CDR1 SGHAT and CDR2 FQDESV (reference sequence). This CDR3 is built from 14 residues. This CDR3 is CPSSFGRAGGELFF. CDR3 coding DNA: TGTCCCAGTAGCTTTGGTAGGGCTGGCGGGGAGCTGTTTTTT.

As to this clonotype: A read error may produce the germline difference seen at one junction end. The chain recombines TRBV5-4 with TRBJ2-7; D not certain. The CDR3 has 15 residues. CDR1 and CDR2 (germline): SGHNT, YYREEE (reference sequence). The CDR3, as DNA: TGTACCAGCAGCTTGTTCGCAGTGCCTCGCAATCGGCAGTACTTC. It yields the protein CTSSLFAVPRNRQYF. Supplemented by reference TRBV5-4 and TRBJ2-7, the full variable domain reads ETGVTQSPTHLIKTRGQQVTLRCSSQSGHNTVSWYQQALGQGPQFIFQYYREEENGRGNFPPRFSGLQFPNYSSELNVNALELDDSALYLCTSSLFAVPRNRQYFGPGTRLTVT.

This clonotype was found many times. The genes are TRBV12-3 or TRBV12-4 and TRBJ2-1; D is unclear. There are 17 residues in the CDR3. Trimming took 5 bases from V and 7 from J, leaving 24 bases between them. The CDR3, as DNA: TGTGCCAGCAGTCGACGTACTCGCGACCCATCGAGGAATGAGCAGTTCTTC. Protein sequence: CASSRRTRDPSRNEQFF.

Remarks on this clonotype: One end of the junction does not line up with germline, which may come from a read error. This chain uses TRBV19 with TRBJ1-2, with a possible D match to TRBD1 (5 bases). The CDR3 totals 16 residues. Germline V gene sequence: CDR1 LNHDA, CDR2 SQIVND (reference sequence). In DNA, the CDR3 is TGTGCCAGTAGTATAGGCGGACCGACAGTTAACTATGTCTACACCTTC. Protein: CASSIGGPTVNYVYTF.

About this clonotype: This may arise from a read error, as a much more abundant clone is one base away. V and J are TRBV29-1 and TRBJ2-7, with unresolved D. There are 11 residues in the CDR3. Germline assignment: CDR1 SQVTM and CDR2 ANQGSEA. The CDR3 loop reads CSVEQNYERYF. DNA for the CDR3: TGCAGCGTGGAACAGAACTACGAGCGGTACTTC.

With regard to this clonotype: Because it lacks the conserved phenylalanine or tryptophan at the end, this CDR3 is likely a read error. The rearrangement links TRBV11-2 to TRBJ2-7; 9 bases line up with TRBD1. Germline trimming cut 2 bases from V and 1 base from J; bases unmatched to any gene: 3. Germline-derived CDR1 and CDR2 are SGHAT and FQNNGV. The CDR3 is made up of 15 amino acids. CDR3 in amino acids: CASSLSDRGSYEQYT. In DNA, the CDR3 is TGTGCCAGCAGCTTATCGGACAGGGGATCCTACGAGCAGTACACC.

V and J are TRBV12-3 or TRBV12-4 and TRBJ1-5; no clear D gene. V was pared by 1 base and J by 7 bases, with 8 bases between. This CDR3 spans 13 amino acids. The CDR3 DNA sequence: TGTGCCAGCAGTTTAGGGGGATGGCAGCCCCAGCATTTT. This gives the protein CASSLGGWQPQHF.

There are a few counts of this clonotype. The chain has TRBV30 and TRBJ2-5; weak D call: TRBD1 (5 bases). The CDR3 extends over 15 amino acids. Trimming took off 2 bases at V and 1 base at J, with 14 bases between the two ends. Germline V gene data show CDR1 as GTSNPN and CDR2 as SVGIG (reference sequence). CDR3 sequence reads: CAWSTNVGLQETQYF. DNA for the CDR3: TGTGCCTGGAGTACCAACGTGGGGCTCCAAGAGACCCAGTACTTC.